The sample holds a few counts of the clone carrying this TCR beta chain. What it binds is unknown. TCRdb analysed the RT-PCR reads with MiXCR anew, one entry per CDR3 protein. The data show fewer than 650,000 distinct CDR3 sequences, with 10% to 15% seen just once and under 15% held by the top ten. Germline lookup yields CDR1 SGHKS and CDR2 YYEKEE (reference sequence). CDR3 length equals 13 residues. V was pared by 4 bases and J by 6 bases, with 12 bases between. This specimen belongs to a study of response to subunit inactivated influenza vaccine. Study-wide results and caveats: Each seasonal influenza vaccination recruits few new T cells, the authors suggested.

Specimen: PBMCs from blood, collected 40 to 50 days after vaccination. This sequence originates from a man aged 50 to 59 who received an inactivated influenza vaccine. The rearrangement joins TRBV5-5 to TRBJ2-3; D not resolved. CDR3 region: CASSRRLGDTQYF. The DNA of the CDR3 is TGTGCCAGCAGCCGACGGTTGGGGGATACGCAGTATTTT.